This TCR beta chain is from a study of T cells after yellow fever vaccination. Germline loops: CDR1 SGHTA, CDR2 FQGNSA. The CDR3 has 16 residues. Trimming removed 5 bases from V and 0 bases from J, with 14 bases in between. Comments on this clonotype: What it recognizes is unknown.

General study findings and limits: Though it reached lower strength, the secondary response hit its peak faster, day 5 versus 15. Primary-vaccination clones mostly resurfaced post-booster (just under 98% CD4, around 88% CD8).

MiXCR, run by TCRdb on the 5' RACE reads, gives a single entry per CDR3 protein. The table records 100,000 to 150,000 distinct CDR3 sequences, about 7.4% of them present only once. The rearrangement links TRBV7-2 to TRBJ1-3, with D possibly TRBD1 on 5 matching bases. The sample here was CD4+ T cells sorted from PBMCs, taken around 10 days after the first yellow fever vaccination. This clonotype originated in a man younger than 35 who received the YFV17D yellow fever vaccine. The CDR3 region has the DNA TGTGCCAGCAGCGAATTGGCCAGGGCCTCTGGAAACACCATATATTTT. Its translation: CASSELARASGNTIYF.